The next 21 T cell receptor beta chains were all read from a single sample in a study of CD8+CD57+ T cells in acquired aplastic anemia listed by TCRdb under 2018. TCRdb records Illumina HiSeq 2000 as the sequencer. Genomic DNA was used as template for profiling of TCR beta VDJ combinations and CDR3 sequences. Through fastp at Q25 and MiXCR, TCRdb rebuilt clones from the public reads, retaining in-frame beta chains. Each CDR3 protein gets just one entry, which takes the most common genes and DNA from the rows behind it. Within this sample are about 200,000 distinct CDR3 sequences, with roughly 60% of them counted one time only. About 60% of the sample is in the top ten clones. The patients picked for sequencing were ones in whom flow cytometry had shown an expansion of CD8+CD57+ cells. The sequenced material came from sorted CD4+, CD8+, or CD8+CD57+ T cells (not recorded which) from PBMCs. The receptors come from a human donor with aplastic anemia.

This clonotype was counted only a few times. The chain employs TRBV5-6 and TRBJ2-4, with 7 nucleotides matching TRBD1. Germline V CDR1 and CDR2: SGHDT, YYEEEE. Trimming at V came to 4 bases and at J to 0 bases, leaving 10 bases not matched to a gene. The CDR3 is 17 residues long. CDR3 bases: TGTGCCAGCAGCCTGTGGACAGGCCATTTAGCCAAAAACATTCAGTACTTC. It translates to CASSLWTGHLAKNIQYF.

This chain joins TRBV7-9 and TRBJ1-4; 8 positions match TRBD1. The CDR3 has 17 residues. The germline gives CDR1 SEHNR, CDR2 FQNEAQ (reference sequence). Germline trimming cut 5 bases from V and 4 bases from J; bases unmatched to any gene: 12. The chain's CDR3 is CASSPRGQGEVNEKLFF. CDR3 nucleotide sequence: TGTGCCAGCAGCCCCAGAGGACAGGGCGAGGTTAATGAAAAACTGTTTTTT. The whole variable domain, filled in from reference TRBV7-9 and TRBJ1-4, reads DTGVSQNPRHKITKRGQNVTFRCDPISEHNRLYWYRQTLGQGPEFLTYFQNEAQLEKSRLLSDRFSAERPKGSFSTLEIQRTEQGDSAMYLCASSPRGQGEVNEKLFFGSGTQLSVL.

This clonotype was recorded many times. The gene calls are TRBV7-9 and TRBJ1-1, with 10 bases matching TRBD1. Trimming cost V 5 bases and J 5 bases; bases outside gene matches: 8. CDR1 SEHNR and CDR2 FQNEAQ come from the germline V gene (reference sequence). The CDR3 spans 15 residues. CDR3 sequence (DNA): TGTGCCAGCAGCCCATCCGACAGGGGGCGGACTGAAGCTTTCTTT. Amino acids: CASSPSDRGRTEAFF.

The J gene is TRBJ2-1, the V gene TRBV7-2; 11 positions match TRBD2. The junction had 3 bases not matched to a gene; V was cut back by 5 bases and J by 3 bases. Per germline, CDR1 SGHTA and CDR2 FQGNSA. The CDR3 length is 15 residues. The CDR3 DNA follows: TGTGCCAGCAGCCGGGGACTAGCGGACTACAATGAGCAGTTCTTC. This gives the protein CASSRGLADYNEQFF.

The chain combines TRBV24-1 with TRBJ2-3; TRBD2 might be the D (6 bases). The V gene lost 6 bases and the J gene lost 1 base, with 16 bases spanning the gap. The CDR3 totals 16 residues. Germline lookup yields CDR1 KGHDR and CDR2 SFDVKD. The CDR3 DNA is TGTGCCACCAGTCCGGGACTTGGAGGGGGCACAGATACGCAGTATTTT. Translating gives CATSPGLGGGTDTQYF.

Remarks on this clonotype: One end of the junction varies from germline; a read error may be responsible. The V and J genes are TRBV2 and TRBJ2-2; D perhaps matches TRBD2 (5 bases). CDR1 is SNHLY and CDR2 is FYNNEI in the germline V gene. The CDR3 sequence is 16 residues long. For the CDR3, the DNA is TGTGCCAGCAGTGAATTCCCCCTCTTAGAACACCGGGGAGCTGTTTTT. Its protein product is CASSEFPLLEHRGAVF.

This chain links TRBV10-3 with TRBJ1-5; D not certain. The CDR3 has 16 amino acids. Deletions cut 0 bases from V and 0 bases from J, with 9 bases between. The germline V gene encodes CDR1 ENHRY and CDR2 SYGVKD. For the CDR3, the DNA is TGTGCCATCAGTGAGTCAACAGCGGTTAGCAATCAGCCCCAGCATTTT. Translating it yields CAISESTAVSNQPQHF.

This clonotype was seen a handful of times. The J gene is TRBJ2-3, the V gene TRBV7-9; 7 positions agree with TRBD1. The CDR3 length is 11 residues. The V gene end was trimmed by 9 bases and the J gene end by 6 bases; junction bases not matched to a gene: 3. CDR1 and CDR2 from the germline V gene are SEHNR and FQNEAQ (reference sequence). In nucleotides, the CDR3 is TGTGCCAGTAAGGACAGGGATACGCAGTATTTT. Translation gives CASKDRDTQYF.

In its sample, this clonotype was seen a few times. The chain has TRBV4-1 and TRBJ2-7, with 9 bases identical to TRBD1. This CDR3 has 15 amino acids. V shed 5 bases and J 1 base; nucleotides not matched to a gene: 6. The germline V gene has CDR1 MGHRA and CDR2 YSYEKL. As DNA, the CDR3 is TGCGCCAGCAGCTTCGGACAGGGGTCGTCCTACGAGCAGTACTTC. It is translated as CASSFGQGSSYEQYF.

This clonotype was seen more than once but under ten times. This rearrangement joins TRBV7-2 to TRBJ2-7; weak D call: TRBD2 (5 bases). V shed 4 bases and J shed 2 bases, with 12 bases lying between them. The length of the CDR3 is 14 residues. Germline lookup yields CDR1 SGHTA and CDR2 FQGNSA. In DNA, the CDR3 is TGTGCCAGCAGCTCGTCGGGAATCGCCTACGAGCAGTACTTC. Translation: CASSSSGIAYEQYF.

V is TRBV27 and J is TRBJ2-7; weak D call: TRBD1 (5 bases). V was cut by 7 bases and J by 6 bases, with 19 bases left in between. In germline, CDR1 is MNHEY, CDR2 SMNVEV (reference sequence). The CDR3 is 14 amino acids. The CDR3 sequence is CASTIGAGRSEQYF. In nucleotides, the CDR3 is TGTGCCAGCACGATAGGAGCAGGGCGGTCCGAGCAGTACTTC.

The gene calls are TRBV7-2 and TRBJ2-2; perhaps TRBD2 as D (6 bases). Germline assignment: CDR1 SGHTA and CDR2 FQGNSA. The CDR3 length is 13 residues. Trimming left V 5 bases short and J 7 bases short, with 11 bases between. This CDR3 is CASSPAGYGELFF. As DNA, the CDR3 is TGTGCCAGCAGCCCCGCGGGGTACGGGGAGCTGTTTTTT. The entire variable domain, with the rest obtained from reference TRBV7-2 and TRBJ2-2, is as follows: GAGVSQSPSNKVTEKGKDVELRCDPISGHTALYWYRQSLGQGLEFLIYFQGNSAPDKSGLPSDRFSAERTGGSVSTLTIQRTQQEDSAVYLCASSPAGYGELFFGEGSRLTVL.

This clonotype was recorded at least ten times. The V and J genes are TRBV24-1 and TRBJ2-3, with D possibly matching TRBD1 (6 bases). CDR1 and CDR2 from the germline V gene are KGHDR and SFDVKD. V was cut by 4 bases and J by 2 bases, with 18 bases left in between. The CDR3 extends over 17 amino acids. Written as DNA, the CDR3 is TGTGCCACCAGTGACTCATCACAGGGATGGAACACAGATACGCAGTATTTT. Its protein is CATSDSSQGWNTDTQYF.

In regard to this clonotype: This is likely a read error, given that the CDR3 carries no conserved phenylalanine or tryptophan at its end. The chain joins TRBV28 to TRBJ1-5, with 7 positions matching TRBD1. The CDR3 consists of 14 residues. J was trimmed by 6 bases and V by 6 bases; bases with no gene match: 8. CDR1 is MDHEN, CDR2 SYDVKM, per germline. CDR3 nucleotides: TGTGCCAGCAGACGGCCTCAGGGGGGTCAGCCCCAGCATTCT. Its protein is CASRRPQGGQPQHS.

A word on this clonotype: This likely comes from a read error, as the CDR3 has no conserved phenylalanine or tryptophan at its end. V and J are TRBV20-1 and TRBJ1-2, with unresolved D. Looked up from germline, CDR1 is DFQATT and CDR2 is SNEGSKA (reference sequence). The germline V and J ends were trimmed by 4 bases and 0 bases, with 15 bases remaining between them. The length of the CDR3 is 15 residues. Written as DNA, the CDR3 is TGCAGTGCTAAACATCGGGTATTAACTAACTATGGCTACACCCTC. Translating it yields CSAKHRVLTNYGYTL.

This clonotype has ten or more counts. J is TRBJ1-6 and V is TRBV24-1, with a tentative D call TRBD1 (5 bases). Deletions cut 2 bases from V and 6 bases from J, with 13 bases between. The CDR3 is made up of 16 amino acids. Germline V gene lookup returns CDR1 KGHDR and CDR2 SFDVKD. The CDR3 DNA sequence: TGTGCCACCAGTGATTCCTGGCAGGGTAGTAATTCACCCCTCCACTTT. Its protein is CATSDSWQGSNSPLHF.

The chain has TRBV20-1 and TRBJ2-3; possibly TRBD2 for D (6 bases). CDR1 DFQATT and CDR2 SNEGSKA come from the germline V gene (reference sequence). This CDR3 contains 15 residues. V dropped 4 bases and J dropped 2 bases, with 16 bases sitting between them. CDR3 in amino acids: CSAKLRGVPTDTQYF. DNA of the CDR3: TGCAGTGCTAAGTTGCGGGGAGTCCCCACAGATACGCAGTATTTT.

The chain employs TRBV7-3 and TRBJ2-6, with D unclear. Germline V gene sequence: CDR1 SGHTA, CDR2 FQGTGA. The V gene lost 0 bases and the J gene lost 0 bases, with 3 bases spanning the gap. The CDR3 is 15 amino acids. In nucleotides, the CDR3 is TGTGCCAGCAGCTTAACAGCCTCTGGGGCCAACGTCCTGACTTTC. It translates to CASSLTASGANVLTF.

This sequence joins TRBV28 and TRBJ1-6, with a weak D call TRBD1 (5 bases). The V and J ends lost 5 bases and 7 bases respectively, with 15 bases between them. Germline V lookup: CDR1 MDHEN, CDR2 SYDVKM. The CDR3 is 15 amino acids. CDR3 protein: CASSKWGDQNSPLHF. The CDR3 DNA sequence: TGTGCCAGCAGTAAATGGGGGGATCAGAATTCACCCCTCCACTTT.

This chain links TRBV6-6 with TRBJ2-7; D is ambiguous. CDR1 and CDR2 (germline): MNHNY, SVGAGI (reference sequence). The CDR3 contains 11 residues. Trimming removed 5 bases at V and 3 bases at J, with 5 bases between. This CDR3 is CASSHNYEQYF. Here the CDR3 DNA reads TGTGCCAGCAGTCATAACTACGAGCAGTACTTC.

This clonotype was seen repeatedly, ten times or more. The chain employs TRBV15 and TRBJ2-1; 10 nucleotides line up with TRBD2. Trimming at V came to 3 bases and at J to 8 bases, leaving 10 bases not matched to a gene. Looked up from germline, CDR1 is LNHNV and CDR2 is YYDKDF (reference sequence). The CDR3 extends over 16 amino acids. The CDR3 spells CATSSARSGGAHEQFF. The CDR3 DNA follows: TGTGCCACCAGCAGCGCCAGGAGCGGGGGGGCACATGAGCAGTTCTTC.